This TCR beta chain came from a study of T cell responses to AZD1222 COVID-19 vaccine. Only in-frame clones appear in the TCRdb table, and some are missing; sequencing was by immunoSEQ multiplex PCR. The data contain 150,000 to 200,000 clones, around 90% of them seen just once; the ten biggest clones take up 4.3%. V was clipped by 8 bases and J by 4 bases, with 11 bases between them. Germline V CDR1 and CDR2: SGHTA, FQGTGA. CDR3 length: 13 residues. The sequence derives from an adult who received the MenACWY meningococcal vaccine as a control. Here the sequenced sample was peripheral blood, taken 28 days after the second dose of the MenACWY control vaccine. The chain uses TRBV7-3 and TRBJ2-2; the D gene is possibly TRBD2 (5 bases). For the CDR3, the DNA is TGTGCCAGCGGAGGTCGAACCACCGGGGAGCTGTTTTTT. This gives the protein CASGGRTTGELFF.